Shown below are 20 T cell receptor beta chains from a single sample sequenced in a study of T-cell reconstitution after alpha-beta-depleted transplantation in children (TCRdb year 2016). The library was generated by PCR. Sequencing instrument: Illumina HiSeq 2500. To normalize quantification of the TCRbeta repertoire, the TCR libraries were built with molecular barcoding that relied on unique molecular identifiers. In-frame beta chains were kept once TCRdb had trimmed the public reads at Q25 with fastp and called clones with MiXCR. Every distinct CDR3 protein forms one entry, paired with its most common genes and DNA. In all, the sample holds about a million distinct CDR3 sequences, and about 26% of those were seen once. Of the sample, more than 25% falls within the top ten clones. What the treatment or condition label conveys for this sample: allogeneic hematopoietic cell transplantation with graft depleted of TCRalphabeta T cells and CD19 B cells.

The starting material was PBMCs, mostly from graft donor cells, obtained 360 days after TCRalphabeta/CD19-depleted stem cell transplant. The receptors were gathered from a boy younger than two who had a stem cell transplant for SCID, so the T cells may come from the graft donor.

A few counts support this clonotype. This chain uses TRBV7-9 with TRBJ1-2; D unclear. Germline V gene lookup returns CDR1 SEHNR and CDR2 FQNEAQ (reference sequence). The germline V and J ends were trimmed by 1 base and 0 bases, with 9 bases remaining between them. CDR3 length equals 15 residues. Here the CDR3 reads CASSLVTRANYGYTF. CDR3 nucleotide sequence: TGTGCCAGCAGCTTAGTAACCAGAGCTAACTATGGCTACACCTTC.

This clonotype was observed a few times. This chain uses TRBV15 with TRBJ2-2; D might be TRBD1 (6 bases). CDR1 LNHNV and CDR2 YYDKDF come from the germline V gene (reference sequence). There are 15 residues in the CDR3. Trimming removed 3 bases at V and 0 bases at J, with 8 bases between. CDR3 protein: CATSRHRANTGELFF. The CDR3 nucleotides read TGTGCCACCAGCAGGCACAGGGCGAACACCGGGGAGCTGTTTTTT. The variable domain in full, completed from reference TRBV15 and TRBJ2-2, reads DAMVIQNPRYQVTQFGKPVTLSCSQTLNHNVMYWYQQKSSQAPKLLFHYYDKDFNNEADTPDNFQSRRPNTSFCFLDIRSPGLGDTAMYLCATSRHRANTGELFFGEGSRLTVL.

This chain links TRBV5-1 with TRBJ2-1; D is unclear. This CDR3 contains 14 residues. V was trimmed by 0 bases and J by 1 base, leaving 5 bases between them. Germline V gives CDR1 SGHRS, CDR2 YFSETQ. CDR3 DNA sequence: TGCGCCAGCAGCTTGGAATGGTCCTACAATGAGCAGTTCTTC. Protein: CASSLEWSYNEQFF.

This clonotype has more than one count but fewer than ten. The chain uses TRBV28 and TRBJ1-3, with 8 bases fitting TRBD1. V dropped 8 bases and J dropped 0; count of bases not matched to a gene: 3. Germline CDR1 MDHEN, CDR2 SYDVKM. This CDR3 spans 14 amino acids. For the CDR3, the DNA is TGTGCCAGCGGAGACAGGGGCTCTGGAAACACCATATATTTT. It translates to CASGDRGSGNTIYF.

The rearrangement uses TRBV27 and TRBJ2-2; 8 nucleotides line up with TRBD1. V shed 5 bases and J 1 base; nucleotides not matched to a gene: 12. Germline lookup yields CDR1 MNHEY and CDR2 SMNVEV (reference sequence). This CDR3 spans 18 amino acids. CDR3 amino acids: CASSLHQGQVLNTGELFF. In nucleotides, the CDR3 is TGTGCCAGCAGTCTCCATCAGGGACAGGTTCTGAACACCGGGGAGCTGTTTTTT.

This clonotype turned up a few times. This sequence joins TRBV12-3 or TRBV12-4 and TRBJ2-1; tentatively, D is TRBD2 (5 bases). The germline V and J ends were trimmed by 6 bases and 7 bases, with 16 bases remaining between them. The CDR3 contains 14 residues. The CDR3 region is CASSPDRTGNEQFF. In DNA, the CDR3 is TGTGCCAGCAGCCCTGATCGGACGGGGAATGAGCAGTTCTTC.

The table lists this clonotype with a few counts. The J gene is TRBJ2-5, the V gene TRBV2; TRBD1 or TRBD2 may be the D gene (6 bases each). The germline V gene encodes CDR1 SNHLY and CDR2 FYNNEI. This CDR3 contains 14 residues. V lost 3 bases to trimming and J lost 5 bases, with 13 bases between them. DNA for the CDR3: TGTGCCAGCAGTGAGCGAGGGGGGCAGGAGACCCAGTACTTC. This sequence encodes CASSERGGQETQYF.

J is TRBJ2-1 and V is TRBV20-1, with 10 bases lining up with TRBD1. Germline CDR1 and CDR2: DFQATT and SNEGSKA (reference sequence). The CDR3 contains 17 residues. V dropped 2 bases and J dropped 0; count of bases not matched to a gene: 7. The CDR3 reads CSARRDRGIYSYNEQFF. The CDR3 DNA follows: TGCAGTGCTAGAAGGGACAGGGGCATCTACTCCTACAATGAGCAGTTCTTC.

V gene TRBV20-1 combines with J gene TRBJ2-7; 11 bases fit TRBD1. The V gene end was trimmed by 0 bases and the J gene end by 5 bases; junction bases not matched to a gene: 6. This CDR3 region has 15 residues. Germline V gene data show CDR1 as DFQATT and CDR2 as SNEGSKA (reference sequence). The CDR3 DNA sequence: TGCAGTGCTAGAGACCTCGGACAGGGGGCGGACGAGCAGTACTTC. Translation gives CSARDLGQGADEQYF.

This clonotype was counted once. The chain employs TRBV9 and TRBJ2-7, with D unresolved. With 6 bases removed from V and 3 bases from J, the gap between germline ends came to 7 bases. Germline CDR1 is SGDLS and CDR2 is YYNGEE. The CDR3 loop spans 11 amino acids. CDR3 nucleotide sequence: TGTGCCAGCATACCATTCTACGAGCAGTACTTC. Protein product: CASIPFYEQYF.

The J gene is TRBJ2-1, the V gene TRBV24-1; perhaps D is TRBD1 or TRBD2 (5 bases each). The CDR3 covers 14 residues. Germline V gene sequence: CDR1 KGHDR, CDR2 SFDVKD. Trimming left V 7 bases short and J 4 bases short, with 13 bases between. The CDR3 loop is CATSPTADYNEQFF. CDR3 sequence (DNA): TGTGCCACCAGCCCGACAGCGGATTACAATGAGCAGTTCTTC.

This clonotype was detected a few times. The DNA of the CDR3 is TGTGCCAGCAGCTTAGTGGCAGGGCGGGCGACTGAAGCTTTCTTT. This gives the protein CASSLVAGRATEAFF. This sequence joins TRBV7-9 and TRBJ1-1; a weak D match, TRBD1 (5 bases). Germline V gives CDR1 SEHNR, CDR2 FQNEAQ (reference sequence). There are 15 residues in the CDR3. V dropped 1 base and J dropped 5 bases, with 14 bases sitting between them.

The table lists this clonotype with a few counts. This chain uses TRBV12-3 or TRBV12-4 with TRBJ2-7; possibly TRBD1 for D (6 bases). The CDR3 totals 13 residues. Trimming stripped 6 bases from V and 3 bases from J, with 12 bases between. The CDR3 nucleotides are TGTGCCAGCAGCGACAGGCGTTTCTACGAGCAGTACTTC. This gives the protein CASSDRRFYEQYF.

The table lists this clonotype with many counts. V is TRBV5-1 and J is TRBJ2-2, with D maybe TRBD1 (6 bases). Looked up from germline, CDR1 is SGHRS and CDR2 is YFSETQ. V shed 1 base and J shed 1 base, with 11 bases lying between them. This CDR3 contains 16 residues. The DNA of the CDR3 is TGCGCCAGCAGCTTGAGTGGGGGCCTGAACACCGGGGAGCTGTTTTTT. It specifies CASSLSGGLNTGELFF.

This clonotype occurred a few times. The V gene is TRBV5-1, the J gene TRBJ2-1, with 8 positions matching TRBD2. The CDR3 has 15 residues. After removal of 0 bases from V and 7 bases from J, the junction contained 6 bases not matched to a gene. Germline CDR1 and CDR2: SGHRS and YFSETQ. The CDR3 spells CASSLAGLVSNEQFF. In DNA form, the CDR3 reads TGCGCCAGCAGCTTGGCGGGACTAGTTAGTAATGAGCAGTTCTTC.

The chain has TRBV25-1 and TRBJ2-6; tentative D call: TRBD1 (5 bases). Per the germline V gene, CDR1 is MGHDK and CDR2 is SYGVNS. This CDR3 has 15 residues. Trimming shortened V by 8 bases and J by 7 bases, and 18 bases separated the two germline ends. The CDR3 region has the DNA TGTGCCAGCGGGATGGCAGGGAAGAATGCCAACGTCCTGACTTTC. Translation: CASGMAGKNANVLTF.

The CDR3 sequence is CASSQEARTVGLHF. Here the CDR3 DNA reads TGCGCCAGCAGCCAAGAGGCCCGGACGGTGGGCCTCCACTTT. The rearrangement joins TRBV4-1 to TRBJ1-6, with unresolved D. V lost 0 bases and J 15 bases, leaving 15 bases between the germline ends. This CDR3 is built from 14 residues. Looked up from germline, CDR1 is MGHRA and CDR2 is YSYEKL.

This clonotype was recorded a few times. This CDR3 reads CSVRMPGGSYGYTF. The CDR3 DNA reads TGCAGCGTCCGAATGCCGGGGGGAAGCTATGGCTACACCTTC. The chain couples TRBV29-1 to TRBJ1-2; tentative D call: TRBD1 (5 bases). The CDR3 spans 14 residues. Trimming removed 6 bases at V and 4 bases at J, with 18 bases between. Germline assignment: CDR1 SQVTM and CDR2 ANQGSEA.

This clonotype occurred a few times. This chain joins TRBV4-1 and TRBJ2-3, with D unclear. V lost 4 bases and J lost 7, with 12 bases in between. The CDR3 length is 13 residues. Germline CDR1 MGHRA, CDR2 YSYEKL. The CDR3 region is CASSRSSVHTQYF. CDR3 DNA sequence: TGCGCCAGCAGCCGGTCTTCTGTTCATACGCAGTATTTT.

V and J are TRBV7-2 and TRBJ2-3; 13 bases are a match to TRBD2. After removal of 5 bases from V and 5 bases from J, the junction contained 10 bases not matched to a gene. The CDR3 loop spans 17 amino acids. Germline V gene lookup returns CDR1 SGHTA and CDR2 FQGNSA. Written as DNA, the CDR3 is TGTGCCAGCAGCGTCCAGATACTAGCGGGGGGGAGAGATACGCAGTATTTT. This gives the protein CASSVQILAGGRDTQYF.